This T cell receptor (beta chain) was sequenced for a study of blood T cell repertoires in COVID-19. Some clones are missing from TCRdb's copy, which holds only in-frame ones; the method was immunoSEQ multiplex PCR. The data show more than 95,000 clones, roughly 80% seen once. The CDR3 is made up of 15 amino acids. J gave up 5 bases and V 4 bases, and 9 bases lay outside the gene matches. Germline CDR1 reads SGHRS; CDR2 reads YFSETQ. Material: peripheral blood. This rearrangement joins TRBV5-1 to TRBJ2-5; TRBD2 matches 9 bases. The source of this sequence is a man in his 70s with acute or convalescent COVID-19. CDR3 in amino acids: CASSPGLAIVETQYF. The CDR3 DNA reads as TGCGCCAGCAGCCCCGGACTAGCGATTGTGGAGACCCAGTACTTC.